Listed below are T cell receptor beta chains from one sample, sequenced in a study of cytomegalovirus exposure and HLA in healthy donors. Repertoires were generated with immunoSEQ multiplex PCR, while TCRdb's copy carries only in-frame clones and drops some. The sample has around 68,000 clones; about 70% are singletons. Sample: PBMCs. The source of these receptors is a woman aged 25 to 45 in good health and CMV-seronegative. CDR3s include the opening cysteine and the closing phenylalanine or tryptophan. The order of the fields is D gene, V gene, CDR3 length, clone size, J gene, CDR3 protein, CDR3 DNA. A D gene is named only where the DNA matches it firmly. Only part of the rows carry a size: once, few, many, or a class if the clone is expanded.

d_call: TRBD2
v_call: TRBV29-1
cdr3_length: 15
clone_size: NA
j_call: TRBJ2-7
cdr3_aa: CSASGGLAGPGEQYF
cdr3_nt: TGCAGCGCCTCAGGGGGACTAGCGGGGCCGGGGGAGCAGTACTTC

d_call: TRBD1
v_call: TRBV5-1
cdr3_length: 15
clone_size: NA
j_call: TRBJ2-7
cdr3_aa: CASSHGTGSSYEQYF
cdr3_nt: TGCGCCAGCAGCCATGGGACAGGAAGCTCCTACGAGCAGTACTTC

d_call: TRBD1
v_call: TRBV7-9
cdr3_length: 16
clone_size: once
j_call: TRBJ2-7
cdr3_aa: CASSRGTGRSSYEQYF
cdr3_nt: TGTGCCAGCAGCCGTGGGACAGGCAGGAGCTCCTACGAGCAGTACTTC

d_call: TRBD1
v_call: TRBV28
cdr3_length: 14
clone_size: NA
j_call: TRBJ2-7
cdr3_aa: CASRYLTGGHEQYF
cdr3_nt: TGTGCCAGCAGGTACCTCACAGGGGGCCACGAGCAGTACTTC

d_call: TRBD1
v_call: TRBV6-6
cdr3_length: 15
clone_size: NA
j_call: TRBJ1-1
cdr3_aa: CASISRDRDPLGAFF
cdr3_nt: TGTGCCAGCATTTCCCGGGACAGGGACCCCCTGGGAGCTTTCTTT

d_call: NA
v_call: TRBV7-9
cdr3_length: 13
clone_size: NA
j_call: TRBJ2-7
cdr3_aa: CASSARGRYEQYF
cdr3_nt: TGTGCCAGCAGCGCCCGAGGTCGCTACGAGCAGTACTTC

d_call: NA
v_call: TRBV6-6
cdr3_length: 15
clone_size: NA
j_call: TRBJ1-1
cdr3_aa: CASSYRLDRNTEAFF
cdr3_nt: TGTGCCAGCAGTTACCGATTAGACAGGAACACTGAAGCTTTCTTT

d_call: NA
v_call: TRBV4-2
cdr3_length: 18
clone_size: few
j_call: TRBJ1-2
cdr3_aa: CASSQSLRGLDQLGGYTF
cdr3_nt: TGTGCCAGCAGCCAATCCCTCCGGGGACTAGACCAGCTCGGGGGCTACACCTTC

d_call: NA
v_call: TRBV7-6
cdr3_length: 14
clone_size: NA
j_call: TRBJ2-3
cdr3_aa: CASSLGTLGDTQYF
cdr3_nt: TGTGCCAGCAGCTTGGGGACTCTCGGCGATACGCAGTATTTT

d_call: NA
v_call: TRBV19
cdr3_length: 14
clone_size: NA
j_call: TRBJ2-3
cdr3_aa: CATRPSVGTDTQYF
cdr3_nt: TGTGCCACTCGCCCTAGCGTAGGCACAGATACGCAGTATTTT

d_call: NA
v_call: TRBV25-1
cdr3_length: 17
clone_size: NA
j_call: TRBJ2-7
cdr3_aa: CASSEFEGGVRGYEQYF
cdr3_nt: TGTGCCAGCAGTGAATTTGAAGGAGGGGTAAGGGGCTACGAGCAGTACTTC

d_call: TRBD1
v_call: TRBV7-3
cdr3_length: 15
clone_size: NA
j_call: TRBJ1-1
cdr3_aa: CASSRTGGRNTEAFF
cdr3_nt: TGTGCCAGCAGCCGGACAGGGGGCAGGAACACTGAAGCTTTCTTT

d_call: NA
v_call: TRBV4-1
cdr3_length: 16
clone_size: once
j_call: TRBJ1-5
cdr3_aa: CASRNTQGPSNQPQHF
cdr3_nt: TGCGCCAGCAGGAACACACAGGGACCTAGCAATCAGCCCCAGCATTTT

d_call: NA
v_call: TRBV7-9
cdr3_length: 15
clone_size: NA
j_call: TRBJ2-4
cdr3_aa: CASSFVGLAKNIQYF
cdr3_nt: TGTGCCAGCAGCTTTGTGGGCCTAGCCAAAAACATTCAGTACTTC

d_call: TRBD2
v_call: TRBV5-4
cdr3_length: 16
clone_size: NA
j_call: TRBJ2-1
cdr3_aa: CASSLPPSGGPNEQFF
cdr3_nt: TGTGCCAGCAGCTTGCCTCCTAGCGGGGGACCCAATGAGCAGTTCTTC

d_call: TRBD1
v_call: TRBV19
cdr3_length: 14
clone_size: NA
j_call: TRBJ1-2
cdr3_aa: CASSMETGPYGYTF
cdr3_nt: TGTGCCAGTAGTATGGAGACAGGGCCCTATGGCTACACCTTC

d_call: NA
v_call: TRBV1
cdr3_length: 13
clone_size: NA
j_call: TRBJ2-7
cdr3_aa: CTSSQDVDREKYF
cdr3_nt: TGCACCAGCAGCCAAGATGTGGACAGGGAAAAGTACTTC

d_call: TRBD2
v_call: TRBV4-1
cdr3_length: 17
clone_size: once
j_call: TRBJ2-3
cdr3_aa: CASSQTLTSGGSDTQYF
cdr3_nt: TGCGCCAGCAGCCAAACCCTGACTAGCGGGGGGTCAGATACGCAGTATTTT

d_call: NA
v_call: TRBV14
cdr3_length: 12
clone_size: few
j_call: TRBJ2-7
cdr3_aa: CASSFTPYEQYF
cdr3_nt: TGTGCCAGCAGCTTTACACCCTACGAGCAGTACTTC

d_call: TRBD2
v_call: TRBV5-4
cdr3_length: 15
clone_size: NA
j_call: TRBJ2-1
cdr3_aa: CASSSGLAAYNEQFF
cdr3_nt: TGTGCCAGCAGCTCCGGACTAGCGGCCTACAATGAGCAGTTCTTC

d_call: NA
v_call: TRBV5-3
cdr3_length: 13
clone_size: NA
j_call: TRBJ2-7
cdr3_aa: CARSLDRVYEQYF
cdr3_nt: TGTGCCAGAAGCTTGGACAGGGTTTACGAGCAGTACTTC

d_call: NA
v_call: TRBV2
cdr3_length: 14
clone_size: NA
j_call: TRBJ1-4
cdr3_aa: CASSGGPPNEKLFF
cdr3_nt: TGTGCCAGCAGTGGGGGGCCGCCTAATGAAAAACTGTTTTTT

d_call: NA
v_call: TRBV2
cdr3_length: 15
clone_size: few
j_call: TRBJ1-4
cdr3_aa: CASRPGGTTNEKLFF
cdr3_nt: TGTGCCAGCAGACCGGGAGGAACAACTAATGAAAAACTGTTTTTT

d_call: NA
v_call: TRBV2
cdr3_length: 15
clone_size: once
j_call: TRBJ2-7
cdr3_aa: CASSAQAWGVNEQYF
cdr3_nt: TGTGCCAGCAGTGCGCAAGCCTGGGGGGTTAACGAGCAGTACTTC

d_call: TRBD1
v_call: TRBV7-9
cdr3_length: 16
clone_size: NA
j_call: TRBJ1-3
cdr3_aa: CASSLALTGPGNTIYF
cdr3_nt: TGTGCCAGCAGCTTGGCACTGACAGGGCCTGGAAACACCATATATTTT

d_call: NA
v_call: TRBV19
cdr3_length: 13
clone_size: NA
j_call: TRBJ1-5
cdr3_aa: CASSGREGLPQHF
cdr3_nt: TGTGCCAGTAGTGGGAGGGAAGGCTTGCCCCAGCATTTT

d_call: TRBD1
v_call: TRBV7-9
cdr3_length: 13
clone_size: NA
j_call: TRBJ1-1
cdr3_aa: CAIGRGMNTEAFF
cdr3_nt: TGTGCCATAGGCAGGGGGATGAACACTGAAGCTTTCTTT

d_call: NA
v_call: TRBV28
cdr3_length: 14
clone_size: NA
j_call: TRBJ2-5
cdr3_aa: CASNVQGRGETQYF
cdr3_nt: TGTGCCAGCAACGTACAGGGAAGGGGGGAGACCCAGTACTTC

d_call: NA
v_call: TRBV2
cdr3_length: 13
clone_size: NA
j_call: TRBJ1-1
cdr3_aa: CASSETGYTEAFF
cdr3_nt: TGTGCCAGCAGTGAAACAGGGTACACTGAAGCTTTCTTT

d_call: NA
v_call: TRBV4-1
cdr3_length: 16
clone_size: NA
j_call: TRBJ1-2
cdr3_aa: CASSQERFWQNYGYTF
cdr3_nt: TGCGCCAGCAGCCAAGAAAGATTTTGGCAGAACTATGGCTACACCTTC

d_call: TRBD1
v_call: TRBV15
cdr3_length: 15
clone_size: NA
j_call: TRBJ1-6
cdr3_aa: CATSREGGPNSPLHF
cdr3_nt: TGTGCCACCAGCAGAGAAGGGGGCCCTAATTCACCCCTCCACTTT

d_call: NA
v_call: TRBV7-9
cdr3_length: 15
clone_size: NA
j_call: TRBJ1-4
cdr3_aa: CASSPRSGEDEKLFF
cdr3_nt: TGTGCCAGCAGCCCGCGGAGTGGGGAGGATGAAAAACTGTTTTTT

d_call: TRBD1
v_call: TRBV7-9
cdr3_length: 19
clone_size: NA
j_call: TRBJ2-3
cdr3_aa: CASSLGQGAFSPRTDTQYF
cdr3_nt: TGTGCCAGCAGCTTGGGTCAGGGGGCGTTTTCCCCCCGCACAGATACGCAGTATTTT

d_call: TRBD1
v_call: TRBV4-2
cdr3_length: 16
clone_size: NA
j_call: TRBJ1-5
cdr3_aa: CASSQRDRGFPQPQHF
cdr3_nt: TGTGCCAGCAGCCAGCGAGACAGGGGATTTCCTCAGCCCCAGCATTTT

d_call: TRBD1
v_call: TRBV28
cdr3_length: 15
clone_size: NA
j_call: TRBJ2-7
cdr3_aa: CASSPKGQGSHEQYF
cdr3_nt: TGTGCCAGCAGTCCAAAAGGACAGGGGTCGCACGAGCAGTACTTC